A selection of T cell receptor beta chains follows, all from one sample in a study of blood T cell repertoires in COVID-19. The protocol was immunoSEQ multiplex PCR, while the TCRdb copy is restricted to in-frame clones and leaves out a portion. The table shows 150,000 to 200,000 clones, with roughly nine tenths occurring only once. The sequencing sample was made of peripheral blood. These receptors were collected from a human donor in a cohort sampled during active COVID-19. CDR3s include the opening cysteine and the closing phenylalanine or tryptophan. The D gene is left open where the match is weak. Size is omitted from some rows. Given values are once, few, many or a class for expanded clones.

d_gene	j_gene	abundance	v_gene	CDR3aa	CDR3nt
TRBD2	TRBJ2-2	NA	TRBV27	CASRTASGRDTGELFF	TGTGCCAGCAGAACGGCTAGCGGGAGGGACACCGGGGAGCTGTTTTTT
NA	TRBJ2-3	NA	TRBV12-3/TRBV12-4	CASTSGSDTQYF	TGTGCCAGCACGTCGGGGTCAGATACGCAGTATTTT
TRBD1	TRBJ2-6	NA	TRBV7-3	CASSLRTGAGANVLTF	TGTGCCAGCAGCTTAAGGACAGGGGCTGGGGCCAACGTCCTGACTTTC
TRBD1	TRBJ1-5	once	TRBV4-3	CASSHGPTGVDQPQHF	TGCGCCAGCAGCCATGGGCCAACAGGGGTGGATCAGCCCCAGCATTTT
TRBD1	TRBJ2-7	many	TRBV6-5	CASKIEDRGIYEQYF	TGTGCCAGCAAGATAGAGGACAGGGGGATATACGAGCAGTACTTC
NA	TRBJ2-3	NA	TRBV5-1	CASSLGRSTDTQYF	TGCGCCAGCAGCTTGGGGCGGAGCACAGATACGCAGTATTTT
TRBD1	TRBJ1-2	NA	TRBV19	CASSMGQGRSFGGYTF	TGTGCCAGTAGTATGGGACAGGGGCGATCCTTTGGTGGCTACACCTTC
TRBD1	TRBJ2-1	NA	TRBV28	CASKRLPGTGGDEQFF	TGTGCCAGCAAGAGGTTACCCGGGACAGGGGGCGATGAGCAGTTCTTC
NA	TRBJ2-1	NA	TRBV7-9	CASSPWGGPDNEQFF	TGTGCCAGCAGCCCGTGGGGGGGGCCAGATAATGAGCAGTTCTTC
NA	TRBJ1-1	NA	TRBV2	CASSSPYAEAFF	TGTGCCAGCAGTTCCCCCTACGCTGAAGCTTTCTTT
TRBD1	TRBJ1-5	NA	TRBV5-6	CASSLGQANQPQHF	TGTGCCAGCAGCCTGGGACAGGCAAATCAGCCCCAGCATTTT
TRBD1	TRBJ2-7	NA	TRBV5-4	CASSWDRNYEQYF	TGTGCCAGCAGCTGGGACAGGAACTACGAGCAGTACTTC
NA	TRBJ2-2	NA	TRBV30	CAWSVLAENTGELFF	TGTGCCTGGAGTGTACTGGCGGAGAACACCGGGGAGCTGTTTTTT
TRBD1	TRBJ2-3	NA	TRBV19	CASSTSRDRVNTDTQYF	TGTGCCAGTAGTACCTCCCGGGACAGGGTGAACACAGATACGCAGTATTTT
TRBD1	TRBJ1-2	NA	TRBV4-3	CASSRRTGAPYGYTF	TGCGCCAGCAGCCGCCGGACAGGGGCTCCCTATGGCTACACCTTC
NA	TRBJ2-2	NA	TRBV12-3/TRBV12-4	CASSMTAGELFF	TGTGCCAGCAGCATGACAGCCGGGGAGCTGTTTTTT
NA	TRBJ2-3	NA	TRBV5-4	CASSPPSNLGDTQYF	TGTGCCAGCAGCCCGCCATCAAACCTCGGAGATACGCAGTATTTT
TRBD1	TRBJ2-3	NA	TRBV5-1	CASSAWTGTTDTQYF	TGCGCCAGCAGCGCGTGGACAGGGACCACAGATACGCAGTATTTT
NA	TRBJ2-7	NA	TRBV9	CASSPQRVPYEQYF	TGTGCCAGCAGCCCTCAGCGGGTGCCCTACGAGCAGTACTTC
NA	TRBJ2-3	NA	TRBV28	CASSLVRGGTDTQYF	TGTGCCAGCAGTTTAGTCAGGGGGGGCACAGATACGCAGTATTTT
TRBD1	TRBJ2-7	NA	TRBV15	CATSNPTGPGEQYF	TGTGCCACCAGCAATCCGACAGGGCCCGGGGAGCAGTACTTC
TRBD1	TRBJ1-4	NA	TRBV10-3	CASWTGVGEKLFF	TGTGCCTCCTGGACAGGGGTGGGTGAAAAACTGTTTTTT
NA	TRBJ2-5	many	TRBV5-6	CASSLQGGEETQYF	TGTGCCAGCAGCTTACAGGGGGGGGAAGAGACCCAGTACTTC
NA	TRBJ2-2	NA	TRBV3-1/TRBV3-2	CASRQVTTGELFF	TGTGCCAGCAGACAGGTGACCACCGGGGAGCTGTTTTTT
TRBD2	TRBJ2-2	NA	TRBV9	CASSVAGLAGAANTGELFF	TGTGCCAGCAGCGTAGCTGGACTAGCGGGGGCTGCGAACACCGGGGAGCTGTTTTTT
NA	TRBJ2-7	NA	TRBV20-1	CSASAWIIGAYEQYF	TGCAGTGCTAGTGCCTGGATAATCGGGGCCTACGAGCAGTACTTC
NA	TRBJ2-1	NA	TRBV18	CASSPQAAGILSYNEQFF	TGTGCCAGCTCACCACAAGCGGCGGGGATCCTCTCCTACAATGAGCAGTTCTTC
NA	TRBJ1-5	NA	TRBV30	CAWTLGVDQPQHF	TGTGCCTGGACTCTAGGGGTGGATCAGCCCCAGCATTTT
TRBD2	TRBJ2-3	NA	TRBV19	CASSRTSGSADTQYF	TGTGCCAGTAGCCGGACTAGCGGGAGCGCAGATACGCAGTATTTT
NA	TRBJ1-1	few	TRBV19	CASSSLDRPNTEAFF	TGTGCCAGTAGTTCATTAGACAGGCCTAACACTGAAGCTTTCTTT
NA	TRBJ1-1	once	TRBV7-2	CASSVAGATEAFF	TGTGCCAGCAGCGTAGCGGGGGCAACTGAAGCTTTCTTT
NA	TRBJ1-1	NA	TRBV19	CASTRHPNTEAFF	TGTGCCAGTACTCGACATCCGAACACTGAAGCTTTCTTT
NA	TRBJ1-2	NA	TRBV14	CASSQEDRPYGYTF	TGTGCCAGCAGCCAAGAAGACAGGCCCTATGGCTACACCTTC
NA	TRBJ2-7	NA	TRBV3-1/TRBV3-2	CASSQDPPGAIYEQYF	TGTGCCAGCAGCCAAGATCCCCCGGGAGCAATCTACGAGCAGTACTTC
NA	TRBJ2-6	NA	TRBV7-9	CASLGDTPFGANVLTF	TGTGCCAGCTTAGGGGACACCCCTTTTGGGGCCAACGTCCTGACTTTC
NA	TRBJ2-5	once	TRBV30	CAWGSLLRGKETQYF	TGTGCCTGGGGTTCCCTGCTTAGGGGGAAAGAGACCCAGTACTTC
TRBD2	TRBJ2-3	NA	TRBV7-3	CASSLMPSGQNTQYF	TGTGCCAGCAGCTTAATGCCTAGCGGGCAAAATACGCAGTATTTT
TRBD1	TRBJ1-3	NA	TRBV28	CASSYDRGGLSGNTIYF	TGTGCCAGCAGTTACGACAGGGGGGGCCTCTCTGGAAACACCATATATTTT
TRBD2	TRBJ2-1	NA	TRBV27	CASSLFAGGYNEQFF	TGTGCCAGCAGTTTATTTGCGGGGGGTTACAATGAGCAGTTCTTC
NA	TRBJ1-2	few	TRBV30	CASGFSSGYTF	TGTGCCTCAGGGTTTTCCAGTGGCTACACCTTC
NA	TRBJ1-2	few	TRBV30	CAWSKGNQGRGYTF	TGTGCCTGGAGTAAGGGTAACCAAGGGAGAGGCTACACCTTC
NA	TRBJ2-3	NA	TRBV3-1/TRBV3-2	CASSQEQRGTDTQYF	TGTGCCAGCAGCCAAGAGCAGCGGGGCACAGATACGCAGTATTTT
TRBD2	TRBJ2-4	NA	TRBV3-1/TRBV3-2	CASSRQRGGLSDIQYF	TGTGCCAGCAGCCGTCAGCGGGGGGGCCTGTCGGACATTCAGTACTTC
TRBD1	TRBJ1-1	once	TRBV5-1	CASSLTGGNTEAFF	TGCGCCAGCAGCTTGACAGGGGGGAACACTGAAGCTTTCTTT
TRBD2	TRBJ2-1	NA	TRBV24-1	CATSDYPGLAGGNNEQFF	TGTGCCACCAGTGATTACCCGGGACTAGCGGGGGGAAACAATGAGCAGTTCTTC
NA	TRBJ1-1	medium-sized	TRBV7-9	CASSLSDSPMNTEAFF	TGTGCCAGCAGCTTAAGCGACAGTCCCATGAACACTGAAGCTTTCTTT
NA	TRBJ1-5	once	TRBV19	CASSGGNNQPQHF	TGTGCCAGTTCCGGGGGGAACAATCAGCCCCAGCATTTT
TRBD2	TRBJ2-6	NA	TRBV9	CATSGSSGANVLTF	TGTGCCACTAGCGGGAGCTCTGGGGCCAACGTCCTGACTTTC
NA	TRBJ2-3	many	TRBV9	CASTPPTGEAQYF	TGTGCCAGCACCCCCCCGACCGGGGAGGCGCAGTATTTT
NA	TRBJ2-3	NA	TRBV6-4	CASSDLRGDTQYF	TGTGCCAGCAGTGACCTAAGGGGTGATACGCAGTATTTT